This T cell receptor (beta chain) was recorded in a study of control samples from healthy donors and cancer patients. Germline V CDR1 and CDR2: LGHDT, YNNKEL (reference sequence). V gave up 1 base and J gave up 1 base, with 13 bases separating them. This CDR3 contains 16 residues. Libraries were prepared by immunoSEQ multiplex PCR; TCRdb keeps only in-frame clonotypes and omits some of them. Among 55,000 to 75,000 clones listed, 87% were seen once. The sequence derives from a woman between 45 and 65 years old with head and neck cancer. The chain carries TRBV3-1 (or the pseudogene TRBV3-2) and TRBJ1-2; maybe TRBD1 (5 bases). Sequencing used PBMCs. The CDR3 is CASSQGRQGYNYGYTF. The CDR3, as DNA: TGTGCCAGCAGCCAAGGGCGGCAGGGCTATAACTATGGCTACACCTTC.